Below are 4 T cell receptor beta chains sequenced from a single sample in a study of blood T cell repertoires in COVID-19. Measured with immunoSEQ multiplex PCR; TCRdb has only the in-frame clones, and not every one. The sample has 250,000 to 300,000 clones; 86% are singletons. The sequenced material came from peripheral blood. These receptors all stem from a woman under 40 with COVID-19, enrolled during active disease.

The gene calls are TRBV5-4 and TRBJ2-3, with D perhaps matching TRBD2 (6 bases). Per the germline V gene, CDR1 is SGHNT and CDR2 is YYREEE (reference sequence). V gave up 4 bases and J gave up 4 bases, with 10 bases separating them. CDR3 length equals 13 residues. CDR3 DNA sequence: TGTGCCAGCAGCGGGGAGGCTGCAGATACGCAGTATTTT. As protein: CASSGEAADTQYF.

This clone was counted a few times. This chain links TRBV27 with TRBJ2-2; TRBD1 matches at 7 bases. CDR1 is MNHEY, CDR2 SMNVEV, per germline (reference sequence). The CDR3 runs 14 residues. Trimming removed 4 bases from V and 4 bases from J; junction bases left unmatched: 3. The CDR3 sequence: CASSWGTATGELFF. CDR3 sequence (DNA): TGTGCCAGCAGTTGGGGGACAGCCACCGGGGAGCTGTTTTTT.

This rearrangement joins TRBV7-9 to TRBJ2-5; no reliable D call. This CDR3 has 13 residues. Germline loops: CDR1 SEHNR, CDR2 FQNEAQ (reference sequence). The V end lost 2 bases, the J end lost 1 base, and 5 bases lay between the germline ends. Written as DNA, the CDR3 is TGTGCCAGCAGCTTAACAGTCCAAGAGACCCAGTACTTC. Amino acids: CASSLTVQETQYF.

This clone was detected once. The CDR3 loop is CAWSVLGTGRTEAFF. CDR3 coding DNA: TGTGCCTGGAGTGTATTAGGGACAGGAAGGACTGAAGCTTTCTTT. J is TRBJ1-1 and V is TRBV30, with 8 positions matching TRBD1. CDR1 is GTSNPN and CDR2 is SVGIG in the germline V gene (reference sequence). Trimming cost V 0 bases and J 5 bases; bases outside gene matches: 8. This CDR3 comprises 15 residues.